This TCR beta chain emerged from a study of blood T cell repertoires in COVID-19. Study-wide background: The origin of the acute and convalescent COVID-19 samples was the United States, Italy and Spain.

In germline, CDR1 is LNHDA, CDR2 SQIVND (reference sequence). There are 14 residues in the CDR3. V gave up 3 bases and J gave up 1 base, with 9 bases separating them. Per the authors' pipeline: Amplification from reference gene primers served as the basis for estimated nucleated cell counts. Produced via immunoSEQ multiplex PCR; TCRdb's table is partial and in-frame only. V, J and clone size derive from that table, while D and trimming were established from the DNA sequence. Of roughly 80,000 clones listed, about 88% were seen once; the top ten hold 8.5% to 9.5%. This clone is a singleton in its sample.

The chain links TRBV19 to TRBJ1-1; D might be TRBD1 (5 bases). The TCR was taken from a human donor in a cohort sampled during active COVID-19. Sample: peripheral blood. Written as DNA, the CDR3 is TGTGCCAGTAGTATCAGGGTGCGGAACACTGAAGCTTTCTTT. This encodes CASSIRVRNTEAFF.